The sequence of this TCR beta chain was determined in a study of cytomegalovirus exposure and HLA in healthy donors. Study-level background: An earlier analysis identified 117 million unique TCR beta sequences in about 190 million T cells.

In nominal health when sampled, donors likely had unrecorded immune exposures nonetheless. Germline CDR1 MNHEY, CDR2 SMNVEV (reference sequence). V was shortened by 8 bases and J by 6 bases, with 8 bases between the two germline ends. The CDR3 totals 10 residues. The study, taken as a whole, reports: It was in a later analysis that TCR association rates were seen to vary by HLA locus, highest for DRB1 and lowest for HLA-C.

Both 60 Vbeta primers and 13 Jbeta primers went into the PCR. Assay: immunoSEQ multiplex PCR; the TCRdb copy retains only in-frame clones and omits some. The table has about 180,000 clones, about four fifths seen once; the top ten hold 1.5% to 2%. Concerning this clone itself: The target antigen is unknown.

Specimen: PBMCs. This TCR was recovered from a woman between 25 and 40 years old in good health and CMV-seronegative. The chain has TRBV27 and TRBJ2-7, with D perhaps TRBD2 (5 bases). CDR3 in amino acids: CASGLSEQYF. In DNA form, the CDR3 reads TGTGCCAGCGGACTCAGCGAGCAGTACTTC.